This is a list of T cell receptor beta chains from one sample in a study of cytomegalovirus exposure and HLA in healthy donors. Sequencing used immunoSEQ multiplex PCR; TCRdb keeps in-frame clones, though not all of them. The top ten hold 2% to 2.5% of the sample, which has some 130,000 clones, approximately 71% seen once. The sequencing sample was made of PBMCs. All receptors come from a man younger than 40 in good health and CMV-seronegative. The CDR3 runs from the conserved cysteine through the conserved F or W.

V gene,J gene,CDR3 protein
TRBV6-1,TRBJ2-7,CASRDTISYEQYF
TRBV10-3,TRBJ2-4,CATGGQGENIQYF
TRBV5-1,TRBJ1-1,CASSFLAEPRGTEAFF
TRBV5-1,TRBJ2-5,CASSTDRVRETQYF
TRBV5-1,TRBJ2-7,CASSLVARDLEQYF
TRBV6-5,TRBJ2-7,CASSSGLAGGFEQYF
TRBV28,TRBJ2-5,CASSPGRETQYF
TRBV19,TRBJ2-7,CASSEGLAGVYEQYF
TRBV7-6,TRBJ2-3,CASSFYSGSGTDTQYF
TRBV5-4,TRBJ1-4,CASSLETGLKLFF
TRBV7-9,TRBJ2-3,CASSLIVREEHTQYF
TRBV7-6,TRBJ2-5,CASSTHTGETQYF
TRBV5-1,TRBJ2-2,CASSLRWLAGSANTGELFF
TRBV29-1,TRBJ2-5,CSVRGGPETQYF
TRBV6-1,TRBJ1-2,CASSESGTGDYGYTF
TRBV5-1,TRBJ2-1,CASSLTAGGPYNEQFF